Listed below are T cell receptor beta chains from one sample, sequenced in a study of shared clonotypes between healthy human individuals. The data were produced by immunoSEQ multiplex PCR, yet TCRdb's version contains in-frame clones alone and is incomplete. Of 2 million to 3 million clones listed, approximately 94% are singletons. The specimen sequenced was naive CD4+ T cells sorted from blood. These TCRs come from a man in his late teens or twenties in good health. Both conserved end residues are part of each CDR3. D genes are given only for firm matches. For some rows the clone size is stated as once, few or many, or as a class when expanded; others skip it.

cdr3_aa: CASSLVGGGRSTDTQYF; cdr3_nt: TGTGCCAGCAGCTTGGTGGGTGGGGGAAGGAGCACAGATACGCAGTATTTT; v_call: TRBV5-7; d_call: -; clone_size: -; j_call: TRBJ2-3
cdr3_aa: CASSLVHLYEQYF; cdr3_nt: TGTGCCAGCAGCTTGGTACACTTATACGAGCAGTACTTC; v_call: TRBV5-6; d_call: -; clone_size: -; j_call: TRBJ2-7
cdr3_aa: CASSTGNEQFF; cdr3_nt: TGTGCCAGCTCAACCGGGAATGAGCAGTTCTTC; v_call: TRBV18; d_call: -; clone_size: -; j_call: TRBJ2-1
cdr3_aa: CASSFREASGYTF; cdr3_nt: TGTGCCAGCAGTTTTCGAGAGGCGAGTGGCTACACCTTC; v_call: TRBV27; d_call: -; clone_size: once; j_call: TRBJ1-2
cdr3_aa: CASSGPVLLTYEQYF; cdr3_nt: TGTGCCAGCAGTGGCCCCGTTTTGTTAACCTACGAGCAGTACTTC; v_call: TRBV28; d_call: -; clone_size: -; j_call: TRBJ2-7
cdr3_aa: CASMGLTHTGELFF; cdr3_nt: TGTGCCAGCATGGGTCTCACCCACACCGGGGAGCTGTTTTTT; v_call: TRBV6-1; d_call: -; clone_size: -; j_call: TRBJ2-2
cdr3_aa: CASSLRDRENEQFF; cdr3_nt: TGCGCCAGCAGCTTACGGGACAGGGAAAATGAGCAGTTCTTC; v_call: TRBV5-1; d_call: TRBD1; clone_size: -; j_call: TRBJ2-1
cdr3_aa: CASSPRLAPWNEQFF; cdr3_nt: TGTGCCAGCAGTCCAAGACTAGCCCCTTGGAATGAGCAGTTCTTC; v_call: TRBV6-5; d_call: TRBD2; clone_size: -; j_call: TRBJ2-1
cdr3_aa: CAISGRQGPEAFF; cdr3_nt: TGTGCCATCAGTGGTCGACAGGGCCCTGAAGCTTTCTTT; v_call: TRBV10-3; d_call: TRBD1; clone_size: -; j_call: TRBJ1-1
cdr3_aa: CASRAQGIGNTGELFF; cdr3_nt: TGTGCCAGCAGAGCACAGGGAATCGGGAACACCGGGGAGCTGTTTTTT; v_call: TRBV28; d_call: -; clone_size: -; j_call: TRBJ2-2
cdr3_aa: CASSSPGTGSRNTIYF; cdr3_nt: TGTGCCAGCAGTTCGCCCGGGACAGGGTCGAGAAACACCATATATTTT; v_call: TRBV28; d_call: TRBD1; clone_size: -; j_call: TRBJ1-3
cdr3_aa: CASSESGGNSGGYTF; cdr3_nt: TGTGCCAGCAGTGAATCCGGGGGGAATAGTGGTGGCTACACCTTC; v_call: TRBV6-1; d_call: -; clone_size: -; j_call: TRBJ1-2
cdr3_aa: CASSRLQGPYEKLFF; cdr3_nt: TGTGCCAGCAGCCGACTTCAGGGCCCTTACGAAAAACTGTTTTTT; v_call: TRBV9; d_call: -; clone_size: -; j_call: TRBJ1-4
cdr3_aa: CASSPPLAGVNHEQFF; cdr3_nt: TGTGCCAGCTCACCACCTCTAGCGGGAGTAAACCATGAGCAGTTCTTC; v_call: TRBV18; d_call: TRBD2; clone_size: once; j_call: TRBJ2-1
cdr3_aa: CSVDTSGIDTQYF; cdr3_nt: TGCAGCGTTGATACTAGCGGGATCGACACGCAGTATTTT; v_call: TRBV29-1; d_call: TRBD2; clone_size: -; j_call: TRBJ2-3
cdr3_aa: CASSLGGMNTEAFF; cdr3_nt: TGCGCCAGCAGCTTAGGCGGGATGAACACTGAAGCTTTCTTT; v_call: TRBV5-1; d_call: -; clone_size: -; j_call: TRBJ1-1
cdr3_aa: CASSSYRIGYNEQFF; cdr3_nt: TGTGCCAGCAGTTCTTACAGGATAGGCTACAATGAGCAGTTCTTC; v_call: TRBV27; d_call: -; clone_size: -; j_call: TRBJ2-1
cdr3_aa: CASRGSGRTDTQYF; cdr3_nt: TGTGCCAGCAGAGGCAGCGGGAGGACGGATACGCAGTATTTT; v_call: TRBV25-1; d_call: TRBD2; clone_size: -; j_call: TRBJ2-3
cdr3_aa: CASSEQGDYGYTF; cdr3_nt: TGCGCCAGCAGCGAACAGGGAGACTATGGCTACACCTTC; v_call: TRBV5-1; d_call: -; clone_size: -; j_call: TRBJ1-2
cdr3_aa: CASRRDPYSNYGYTF; cdr3_nt: TGTGCCAGCCGGAGGGACCCCTACTCTAACTATGGCTACACCTTC; v_call: TRBV6-5; d_call: -; clone_size: -; j_call: TRBJ1-2
cdr3_aa: CASRDRGRSDTEAFF; cdr3_nt: TGTGCCAGTCGGGACAGGGGGCGTTCGGACACTGAAGCTTTCTTT; v_call: TRBV6-6; d_call: TRBD1; clone_size: -; j_call: TRBJ1-1
cdr3_aa: CASSLDGSWTGELFF; cdr3_nt: TGTGCCAGCAGCTTGGACGGGAGTTGGACCGGGGAGCTGTTTTTT; v_call: TRBV5-4; d_call: -; clone_size: -; j_call: TRBJ2-2
cdr3_aa: CASSFDRGGEQYF; cdr3_nt: TGTGCCAGCAGTTTCGACAGGGGCGGCGAGCAGTACTTC; v_call: TRBV27; d_call: TRBD1; clone_size: -; j_call: TRBJ2-7
cdr3_aa: CASSVTGSNQPQHF; cdr3_nt: TGTGCCAGTAGTGTCACGGGTAGCAATCAGCCCCAGCATTTT; v_call: TRBV19; d_call: -; clone_size: once; j_call: TRBJ1-5
cdr3_aa: CASSGRVPAYEQYF; cdr3_nt: TGTGCCAGCAGCGGCCGCGTACCGGCCTACGAGCAGTACTTC; v_call: TRBV28; d_call: -; clone_size: -; j_call: TRBJ2-7
cdr3_aa: CASSLTSGPSYEQYF; cdr3_nt: TGTGCCAGCAGCCTAACTAGCGGGCCGTCCTACGAGCAGTACTTC; v_call: TRBV6-5; d_call: TRBD2; clone_size: -; j_call: TRBJ2-7
cdr3_aa: CASSPKQDGELFF; cdr3_nt: TGTGCCAGCAGCCCCAAGCAGGACGGGGAGCTGTTTTTT; v_call: TRBV11-2; d_call: -; clone_size: -; j_call: TRBJ2-2
cdr3_aa: CASSRGLAGTDTQYF; cdr3_nt: TGCGCCAGCAGCCGCGGACTAGCGGGGACAGATACGCAGTATTTT; v_call: TRBV4-1; d_call: TRBD2; clone_size: -; j_call: TRBJ2-3
cdr3_aa: CASSEVGAYNEQFF; cdr3_nt: TGTGCCAGCAGTGAAGTGGGGGCCTACAATGAGCAGTTCTTC; v_call: TRBV2; d_call: -; clone_size: -; j_call: TRBJ2-1
cdr3_aa: CATEWRVNTEAFF; cdr3_nt: TGTGCCACTGAATGGAGAGTTAACACTGAAGCTTTCTTT; v_call: TRBV11-3; d_call: -; clone_size: -; j_call: TRBJ1-1
cdr3_aa: CSARTSGSSGELFF; cdr3_nt: TGCAGCGCGAGGACTAGCGGGAGCTCAGGGGAGCTGTTTTTT; v_call: TRBV29-1; d_call: TRBD2; clone_size: -; j_call: TRBJ2-2
cdr3_aa: CASSPRQVSYGYTF; cdr3_nt: TGTGCCAGCAGCCCACGACAGGTATCCTATGGCTACACCTTC; v_call: TRBV7-2; d_call: -; clone_size: -; j_call: TRBJ1-2
cdr3_aa: CASSPHGSSSYEQYF; cdr3_nt: TGTGCCAGCAGTCCCCATGGCAGCAGCTCCTACGAGCAGTACTTC; v_call: TRBV6-1; d_call: -; clone_size: -; j_call: TRBJ2-7
cdr3_aa: CASSLVGSDTQYF; cdr3_nt: TGTGCCAGCAGCTTAGTAGGGTCAGATACGCAGTATTTT; v_call: TRBV11-3; d_call: -; clone_size: -; j_call: TRBJ2-3
cdr3_aa: CSASRVPWWFF; cdr3_nt: TGCAGTGCTAGTAGAGTTCCCTGGTGGTTCTTC; v_call: TRBV20-1; d_call: -; clone_size: -; j_call: TRBJ2-1
cdr3_aa: CASSGRTGLNTEAFF; cdr3_nt: TGTGCCAGCAGCGGACGGACAGGGCTGAACACTGAAGCTTTCTTT; v_call: TRBV9; d_call: TRBD1; clone_size: -; j_call: TRBJ1-1
cdr3_aa: CASSQEGQGTDTQYF; cdr3_nt: TGTGCCAGCAGCCAAGAGGGACAGGGAACAGATACGCAGTATTTT; v_call: TRBV7-2; d_call: TRBD1; clone_size: once; j_call: TRBJ2-3
cdr3_aa: CASSLDTELNTEAFF; cdr3_nt: TGTGCCAGCAGCTTGGACACCGAACTCAACACTGAAGCTTTCTTT; v_call: TRBV5-4; d_call: -; clone_size: -; j_call: TRBJ1-1
cdr3_aa: CASSWNKGSSYEQYF; cdr3_nt: TGTGCCAGCAGCTGGAACAAGGGGAGCTCCTACGAGCAGTACTTC; v_call: TRBV7-9; d_call: -; clone_size: -; j_call: TRBJ2-7
cdr3_aa: CASSSEGYGYTF; cdr3_nt: TGTGCCAGCAGCTCGGAGGGCTATGGCTACACCTTC; v_call: TRBV11-2; d_call: -; clone_size: -; j_call: TRBJ1-2
cdr3_aa: CASRTGGFNQPQHF; cdr3_nt: TGTGCCAGCAGGACAGGGGGCTTTAATCAGCCCCAGCATTTT; v_call: TRBV6-5; d_call: TRBD1; clone_size: -; j_call: TRBJ1-5
cdr3_aa: CASSPSGGNQPQHF; cdr3_nt: TGTGCCAGCTCACCCAGTGGGGGAAATCAGCCCCAGCATTTT; v_call: TRBV18; d_call: -; clone_size: -; j_call: TRBJ1-5